These 11 T cell receptor beta chains were sequenced from one sample in a study of T cell responses to AZD1222 COVID-19 vaccine. Assay used: immunoSEQ multiplex PCR; TCRdb lists only in-frame clones, some missing. Among 110,000 or so clones listed, around 88% were seen once. The source was peripheral blood, collected 28 days after the second AZD1222 dose. The receptors originated from an adult who received the AZD1222 COVID-19 vaccine.

V is TRBV28 and J is TRBJ1-5; D might be TRBD1 (5 bases). The germline V gene has CDR1 MDHEN and CDR2 SYDVKM. This CDR3 has 13 amino acids. V was shortened by 1 base and J by 4 bases, with 5 bases between the two germline ends. CDR3 sequence (DNA): TGTGCCAGCAGTTTATACAGGAATCAGCCCCAGCATTTT. Translated: CASSLYRNQPQHF.

The gene calls are TRBV11-2 and TRBJ2-7; the D is unclear. The V end lost 1 base, the J end lost 3 bases, and 7 bases lay between the germline ends. Germline V gene lookup returns CDR1 SGHAT and CDR2 FQNNGV. The CDR3 sequence is 13 residues long. DNA of the CDR3: TGTGCCAGCAGCTTAGTTCGAGACTACGAGCAGTACTTC. Protein: CASSLVRDYEQYF.

The chain combines TRBV18 with TRBJ2-5; D perhaps matches TRBD1 (6 bases). Deletions cut 3 bases from V and 3 bases from J, with 8 bases between. The CDR3 consists of 13 residues. The germline V gene has CDR1 KGHSH and CDR2 LQKENI. As DNA, the CDR3 is TGTGCCAGCTCACCCCGACAGGAAGAGACCCAGTACTTC. Translated: CASSPRQEETQYF.

V usage is TRBV18 and J usage is TRBJ1-2, with D possibly TRBD1 on 5 matching bases. CDR3 length equals 15 residues. CDR1 is KGHSH and CDR2 is LQKENI in the germline V gene. The ends were cut back, 0 bases at V and 8 bases at J, with 16 bases in the middle. The CDR3 region has the DNA TGTGCCAGCTCACCACCCCAGGGAACCCCCAGCGGCTACACCTTC. Its protein product is CASSPPQGTPSGYTF.

The chain links TRBV4-2 to TRBJ2-7, with D possibly TRBD1 on 5 matching bases. Between the trimmed V and J ends, which lost 4 bases and 3 bases, there was a span of 13 bases. The CDR3 consists of 14 residues. The germline CDR1 and CDR2 sequences are LGHNA and YNFKEQ. CDR3 residues: CASSLTDSSYEQYF. The CDR3 bases are TGTGCCAGCAGCCTGACAGACTCGAGCTACGAGCAGTACTTC.

CDR3: CASSLFSGVNTEAFF. CDR3 coding DNA: TGCGCCAGCAGCTTGTTCTCGGGGGTGAACACTGAAGCTTTCTTT. This chain uses TRBV5-1 with TRBJ1-1; TRBD1 might be the D (5 bases). Trimming removed 1 base at V and 0 bases at J, with 10 bases between. This CDR3 spans 15 amino acids. Germline lookup yields CDR1 SGHRS and CDR2 YFSETQ.

The chain recombines TRBV24-1 with TRBJ2-1, with 8 positions matching TRBD1. Trimming at V came to 0 bases and at J to 6 bases, leaving 3 bases not matched to a gene. This CDR3 has 15 residues. Germline CDR1 is KGHDR and CDR2 is SFDVKD. The CDR3 DNA reads TGTGCCACCAGTGATTTGTCTGACAGGGGCAATGAGCAGTTCTTC. It is translated as CATSDLSDRGNEQFF.

This clone was counted a single time. This chain links TRBV5-4 with TRBJ1-2; 7 bases match TRBD1. This CDR3 has 14 amino acids. The germline V gene has CDR1 SGHNT and CDR2 YYREEE (reference sequence). J was trimmed by 5 bases and V by 2 bases; bases with no gene match: 6. The DNA for the CDR3 is TGTGCCAGCAGCTTAGACAGGGAATCTTATGGCTACACCTTC. This gives the protein CASSLDRESYGYTF.

The chain couples TRBV18 to TRBJ1-5; 7 bases line up with TRBD1. The CDR3 has 16 amino acids. The germline CDR1 and CDR2 sequences are KGHSH and LQKENI. Unmatched junction bases numbered 8, after V lost 3 bases and J lost 3 bases. The CDR3 here is CASSPTRDSTNQPQHF. CDR3 sequence (DNA): TGTGCCAGCTCACCGACTCGGGACAGCACCAATCAGCCCCAGCATTTT.

The chain uses TRBV15 and TRBJ1-2; tentative D call: TRBD1 (6 bases). The CDR3 totals 14 residues. The V gene's germline CDR1 is LNHNV and CDR2 YYDKDF (reference sequence). Trimming removed 3 bases from V and 8 bases from J, with 16 bases in between. In DNA, the CDR3 is TGTGCCACCAGCAGTGGTGGGGGGGCAGGAGGCTACACCTTC. Its protein product is CATSSGGGAGGYTF. Full variable domain (missing parts from reference TRBV15 and TRBJ1-2): DAMVIQNPRYQVTQFGKPVTLSCSQTLNHNVMYWYQQKSSQAPKLLFHYYDKDFNNEADTPDNFQSRRPNTSFCFLDIRSPGLGDTAMYLCATSSGGGAGGYTFGSGTRLTVV.

The chain's CDR3 is CASSNEGIFDYEQYF. In DNA, the CDR3 is TGCGCCAGCAGCAATGAGGGCATATTTGACTACGAGCAGTACTTC. The rearrangement uses TRBV5-1 and TRBJ2-7; D may be TRBD2 (5 bases). The CDR3 loop spans 15 amino acids. In germline, CDR1 is SGHRS, CDR2 YFSETQ. V was shortened by 4 bases and J by 3 bases, with 17 bases between the two germline ends.